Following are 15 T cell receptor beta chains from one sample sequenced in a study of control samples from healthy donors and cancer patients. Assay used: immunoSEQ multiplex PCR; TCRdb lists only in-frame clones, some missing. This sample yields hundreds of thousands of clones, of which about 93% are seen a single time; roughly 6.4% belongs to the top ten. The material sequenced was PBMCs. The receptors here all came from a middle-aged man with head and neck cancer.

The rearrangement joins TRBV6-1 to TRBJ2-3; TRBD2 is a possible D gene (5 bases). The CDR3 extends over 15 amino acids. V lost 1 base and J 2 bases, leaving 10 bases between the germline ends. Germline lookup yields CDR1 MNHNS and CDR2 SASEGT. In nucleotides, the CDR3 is TGTGCCAGCAGTGAAGGGCGGGCGGACACAGATACGCAGTATTTT. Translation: CASSEGRADTDTQYF.

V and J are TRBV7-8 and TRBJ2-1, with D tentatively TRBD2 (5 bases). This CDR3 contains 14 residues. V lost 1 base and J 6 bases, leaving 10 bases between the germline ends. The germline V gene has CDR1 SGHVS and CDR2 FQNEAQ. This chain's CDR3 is CASSLVTGSNEQFF. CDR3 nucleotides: TGTGCCAGCAGCTTAGTAACGGGGAGCAATGAGCAGTTCTTC.

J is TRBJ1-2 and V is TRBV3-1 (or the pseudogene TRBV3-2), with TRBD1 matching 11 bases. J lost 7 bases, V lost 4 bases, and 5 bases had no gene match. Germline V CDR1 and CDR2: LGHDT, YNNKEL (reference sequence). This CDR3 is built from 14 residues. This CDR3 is CASSPPGTGGGYTF. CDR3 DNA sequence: TGTGCCAGCAGCCCCCCGGGGACAGGGGGTGGCTACACCTTC.

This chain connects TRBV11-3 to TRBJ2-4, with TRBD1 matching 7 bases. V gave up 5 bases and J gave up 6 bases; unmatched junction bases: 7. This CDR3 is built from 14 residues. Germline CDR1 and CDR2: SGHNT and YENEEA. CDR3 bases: TGTGCCAGCAGCCCCGCCGGGGACAGAAACATTCAGTACTTC. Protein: CASSPAGDRNIQYF.

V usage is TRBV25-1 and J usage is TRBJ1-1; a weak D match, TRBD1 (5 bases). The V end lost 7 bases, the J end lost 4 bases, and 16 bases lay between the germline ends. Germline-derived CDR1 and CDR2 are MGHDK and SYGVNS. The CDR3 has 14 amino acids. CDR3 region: CASTKGGAVTEAFF. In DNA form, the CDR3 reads TGTGCCAGCACGAAGGGAGGGGCGGTCACTGAAGCTTTCTTT. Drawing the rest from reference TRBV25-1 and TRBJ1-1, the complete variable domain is EADIYQTPRYLVIGTGKKITLECSQTMGHDKMYWYQQDPGMELHLIHYSYGVNSTEKGDLSSESTVSRIRTEHFPLTLESARPSHTSQYLCASTKGGAVTEAFFGQGTRLTVV.

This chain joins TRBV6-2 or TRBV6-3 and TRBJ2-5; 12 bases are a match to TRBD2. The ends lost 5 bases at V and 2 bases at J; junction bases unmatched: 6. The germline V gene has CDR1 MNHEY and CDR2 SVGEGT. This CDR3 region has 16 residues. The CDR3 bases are TGTGCCAGCAGTGAGACTAGCGGGGGAGGGCAAGAGACCCAGTACTTC. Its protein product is CASSETSGGGQETQYF.

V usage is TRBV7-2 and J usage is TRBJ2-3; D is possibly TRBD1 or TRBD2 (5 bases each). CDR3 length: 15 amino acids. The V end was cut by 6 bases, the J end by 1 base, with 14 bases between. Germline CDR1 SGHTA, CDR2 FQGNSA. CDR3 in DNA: TGTGCCAGCAGTCCAGAATGGGACGGCACAGATACGCAGTATTTT. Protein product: CASSPEWDGTDTQYF.

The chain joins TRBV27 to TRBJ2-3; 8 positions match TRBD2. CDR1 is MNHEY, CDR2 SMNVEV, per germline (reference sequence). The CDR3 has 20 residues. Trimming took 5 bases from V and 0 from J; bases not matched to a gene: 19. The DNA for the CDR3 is TGTGCCAGCAGTCACAAGACCTTTAGCGGGGAAGGCACTAGCACAGATACGCAGTATTTT. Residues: CASSHKTFSGEGTSTDTQYF.

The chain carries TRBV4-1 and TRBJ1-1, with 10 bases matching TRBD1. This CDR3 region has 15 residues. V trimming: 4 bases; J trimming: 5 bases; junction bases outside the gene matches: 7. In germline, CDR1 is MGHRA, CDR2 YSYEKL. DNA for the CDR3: TGCGCCAGCAGCCGACCGGACAGGGGGAGGACTGAAGCTTTCTTT. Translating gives CASSRPDRGRTEAFF.

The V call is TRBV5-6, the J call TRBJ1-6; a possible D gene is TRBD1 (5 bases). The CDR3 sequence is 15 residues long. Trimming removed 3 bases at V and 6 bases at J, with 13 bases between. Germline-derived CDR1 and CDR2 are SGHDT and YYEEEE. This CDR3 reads CASSWETDPNSPLHF. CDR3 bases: TGTGCCAGCAGCTGGGAGACAGACCCTAATTCACCCCTCCACTTT.

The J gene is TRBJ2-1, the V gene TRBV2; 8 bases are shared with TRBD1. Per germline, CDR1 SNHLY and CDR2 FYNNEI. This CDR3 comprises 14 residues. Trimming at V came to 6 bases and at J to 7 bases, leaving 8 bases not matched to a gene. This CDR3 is CASSSGTGDNEQFF. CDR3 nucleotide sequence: TGTGCCAGCAGCTCCGGGACAGGAGATAATGAGCAGTTCTTC.

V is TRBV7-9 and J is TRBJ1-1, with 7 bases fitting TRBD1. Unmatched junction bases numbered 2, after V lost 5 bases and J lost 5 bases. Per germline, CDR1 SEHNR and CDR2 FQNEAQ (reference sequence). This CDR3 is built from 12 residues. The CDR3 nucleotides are TGTGCCAGCAGCCCCAGGGGGACTGAAGCTTTCTTT. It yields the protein CASSPRGTEAFF.

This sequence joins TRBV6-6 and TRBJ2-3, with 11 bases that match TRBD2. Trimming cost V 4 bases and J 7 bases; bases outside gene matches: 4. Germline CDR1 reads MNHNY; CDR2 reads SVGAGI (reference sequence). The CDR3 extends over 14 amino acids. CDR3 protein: CASSSSGRQNTQYF. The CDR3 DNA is TGTGCCAGCAGTTCTAGCGGGAGGCAAAATACGCAGTATTTT.

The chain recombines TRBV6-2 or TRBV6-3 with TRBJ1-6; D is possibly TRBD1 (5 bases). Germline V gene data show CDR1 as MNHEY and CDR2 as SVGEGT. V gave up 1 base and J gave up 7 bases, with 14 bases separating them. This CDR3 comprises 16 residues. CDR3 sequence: CASSYWDSTGNSPLHF. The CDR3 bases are TGTGCCAGCAGTTACTGGGACTCGACGGGGAATTCACCCCTCCACTTT.

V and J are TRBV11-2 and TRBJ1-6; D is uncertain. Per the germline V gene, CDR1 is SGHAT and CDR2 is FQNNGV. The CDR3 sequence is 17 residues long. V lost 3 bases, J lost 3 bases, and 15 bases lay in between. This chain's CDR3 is CASSFPWAVLYNSPLHF. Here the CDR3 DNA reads TGTGCCAGCAGCTTCCCTTGGGCGGTTCTCTATAATTCACCCCTCCACTTT.